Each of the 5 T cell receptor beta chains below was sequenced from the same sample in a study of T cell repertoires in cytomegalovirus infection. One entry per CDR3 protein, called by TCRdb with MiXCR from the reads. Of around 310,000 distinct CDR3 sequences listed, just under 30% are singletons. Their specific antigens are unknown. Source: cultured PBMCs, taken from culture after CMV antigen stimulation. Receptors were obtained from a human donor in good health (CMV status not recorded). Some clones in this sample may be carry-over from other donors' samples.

In DNA, the CDR3 is TGCAGTGCTAGAGGCTCCGGGACTAGCGGTTACGAGCAGTACTTC. Protein sequence: CSARGSGTSGYEQYF. The chain is built from TRBV20-1 and TRBJ2-7; 11 bases line up with TRBD2. Germline V gene sequence: CDR1 DFQATT, CDR2 SNEGSKA (reference sequence). This CDR3 is built from 15 residues. V shed 1 base, J shed 4 bases, and the junction held 6 bases outside the gene matches.

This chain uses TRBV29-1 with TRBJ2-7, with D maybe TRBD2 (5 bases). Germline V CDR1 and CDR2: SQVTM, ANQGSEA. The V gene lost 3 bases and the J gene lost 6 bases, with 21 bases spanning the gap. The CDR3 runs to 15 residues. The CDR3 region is CSVDSSEEAYSEQYF. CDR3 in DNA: TGCAGCGTTGATTCTAGTGAGGAGGCCTACTCCGAGCAGTACTTC.

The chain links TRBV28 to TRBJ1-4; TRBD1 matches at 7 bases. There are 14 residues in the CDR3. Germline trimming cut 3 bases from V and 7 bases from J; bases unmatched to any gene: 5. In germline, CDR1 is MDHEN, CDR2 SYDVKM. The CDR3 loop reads CASSFRQGIEKLFF. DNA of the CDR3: TGTGCCAGCAGTTTTCGACAGGGTATTGAAAAACTGTTTTTT.

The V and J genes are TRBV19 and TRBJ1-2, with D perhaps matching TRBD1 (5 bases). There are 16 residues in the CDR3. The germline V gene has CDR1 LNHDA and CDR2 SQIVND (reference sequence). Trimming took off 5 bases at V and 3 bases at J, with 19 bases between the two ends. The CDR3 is CASSDHPGRGDYGYTF. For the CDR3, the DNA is TGTGCCAGTAGTGACCACCCCGGGCGGGGGGACTATGGCTACACCTTC.

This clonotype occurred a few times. In DNA form, the CDR3 reads TGCAGTGCTAGAGATTGGGGACAGCTACGGAATGAGCAGTTCTTC. This encodes CSARDWGQLRNEQFF. This sequence joins TRBV20-1 and TRBJ2-1; 7 nucleotides align to TRBD1. This CDR3 comprises 15 residues. V trimming: 0 bases; J trimming: 7 bases; junction bases outside the gene matches: 9. The V gene's germline CDR1 is DFQATT and CDR2 SNEGSKA (reference sequence).